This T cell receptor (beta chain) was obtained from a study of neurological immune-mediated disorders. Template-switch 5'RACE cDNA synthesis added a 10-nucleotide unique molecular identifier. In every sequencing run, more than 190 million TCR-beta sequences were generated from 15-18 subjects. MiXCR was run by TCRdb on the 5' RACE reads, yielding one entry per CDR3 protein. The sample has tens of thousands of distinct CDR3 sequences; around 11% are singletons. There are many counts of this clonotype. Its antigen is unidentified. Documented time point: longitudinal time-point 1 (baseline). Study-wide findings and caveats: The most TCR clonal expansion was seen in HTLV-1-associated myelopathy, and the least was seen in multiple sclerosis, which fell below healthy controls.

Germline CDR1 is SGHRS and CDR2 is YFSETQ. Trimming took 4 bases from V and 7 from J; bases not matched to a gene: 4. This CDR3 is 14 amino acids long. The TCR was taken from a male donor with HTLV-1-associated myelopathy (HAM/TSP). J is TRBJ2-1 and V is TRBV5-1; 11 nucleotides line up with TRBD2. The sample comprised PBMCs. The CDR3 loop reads CASSALAGVNEQFF. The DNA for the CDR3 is TGCGCCAGCAGCGCACTAGCGGGGGTTAATGAGCAGTTCTTC.